This is a list of T cell receptor beta chains from one sample in a study of cytomegalovirus exposure and HLA in healthy donors. Repertoires were generated with immunoSEQ multiplex PCR, while TCRdb's copy carries only in-frame clones and drops some. The sample contains under 200,000 clones, around three quarters of which appear only once. The sample taken for sequencing was PBMCs. The receptors stem from a woman in her twenties or thirties in good health and CMV-seropositive. CDR3s include the opening cysteine and the closing phenylalanine or tryptophan. A D gene is named only where the DNA matches it firmly. Size is stated for part of the rows, as once, few or many counts, or as a class when the clone is expanded.

few,.,TRBJ1-4,TRBV4-3,CASSQLSGEKLFF,TGCGCCAGCAGCCAGCTAAGTGGTGAAAAACTGTTTTTT
.,.,TRBJ1-1,TRBV9,CASSPRAGGRSEAFF,TGTGCCAGCAGCCCCCGCGCCGGGGGGAGGAGTGAAGCTTTCTTT
.,TRBD2,TRBJ2-5,TRBV6-5,CASSYTRGAGGETQYF,TGTGCCAGCAGTTACACCCGTGGGGCGGGAGGAGAGACCCAGTACTTC
.,.,TRBJ1-3,TRBV7-9,CASSSRQSDSGNTIYF,TGTGCCAGCAGCTCACGACAGAGTGACTCTGGAAACACCATATATTTT
.,.,TRBJ2-2,TRBV18,CASRGGVNTGELFF,TGTGCCAGTCGAGGAGGGGTCAACACCGGGGAGCTGTTTTTT
.,TRBD1,TRBJ1-5,TRBV19,CASSRGQGSNQPQHF,TGTGCCAGTAGTAGGGGACAGGGGAGCAATCAGCCCCAGCATTTT
.,TRBD1,TRBJ2-3,TRBV2,CASSRTGFTDTQYF,TGTGCCAGCAGTAGGACAGGGTTCACAGATACGCAGTATTTT
.,.,TRBJ1-1,TRBV4-3,CASSQAHGGVLRKAFF,TGCGCCAGCAGCCAAGCCCATGGAGGGGTTTTACGAAAAGCTTTCTTT
.,TRBD1,TRBJ1-3,TRBV30,CAWSRDRRNTIYF,TGTGCCTGGAGCAGGGACAGACGAAACACCATATATTTT
.,TRBD1,TRBJ2-6,TRBV9,CASSVVFGQVLPGANVLTF,TGTGCCAGCAGCGTAGTTTTTGGACAGGTACTACCTGGGGCCAACGTCCTGACTTTC
.,TRBD1,TRBJ2-5,TRBV5-4,CASSSRQGIQETQYF,TGTGCCAGCAGCTCCAGACAGGGGATTCAAGAGACCCAGTACTTC
few,.,TRBJ2-5,TRBV19,CASSINYQETQYF,TGTGCCAGTAGTATAAACTACCAAGAGACCCAGTACTTC
.,TRBD2,TRBJ2-2,TRBV7-9,CASSSGTSGRTNTGELFF,TGTGCCAGCAGCTCCGGGACTAGCGGGAGAACGAACACCGGGGAGCTGTTTTTT
.,.,TRBJ1-3,TRBV30,CAWSVRGGSSGNTIYF,TGTGCCTGGAGTGTACGGGGGGGTAGCTCTGGAAACACCATATATTTT
.,TRBD2,TRBJ2-3,TRBV30,CAWSVLAGGLEDTQYF,TGTGCCTGGAGTGTTTTAGCGGGAGGGCTTGAAGATACGCAGTATTTT
.,.,TRBJ1-1,TRBV4-1,CASSPNPGTNTEAFF,TGCGCCAGCAGCCCTAATCCAGGTACGAACACTGAAGCTTTCTTT
.,.,TRBJ2-2,TRBV6-5,CASRRTPSNTGELFF,TGTGCCAGCAGGAGGACACCTTCGAACACCGGGGAGCTGTTTTTT
once,TRBD2,TRBJ2-7,TRBV6-6,CAGHSTSAIYEQYF,TGTGCCGGGCACAGTACTAGCGCCATCTACGAGCAGTACTTC
.,.,TRBJ1-2,TRBV30,CAWSEWAGGYTF,TGTGCCTGGAGTGAGTGGGCTGGTGGCTACACCTTC
once,TRBD1,TRBJ1-2,TRBV14,CASSQERTGGYTF,TGTGCCAGCAGCCAAGAAAGGACAGGGGGCTACACCTTC
.,TRBD1,TRBJ1-2,TRBV5-4,CASSGPGQGYGYTF,TGTGCCAGCAGCGGACCGGGACAGGGGTATGGCTACACCTTC
once,TRBD2,TRBJ2-3,TRBV19,CASNPIAGGSTDTQYF,TGTGCCAGTAACCCTATAGCGGGAGGTTCCACAGATACGCAGTATTTT